Shown below are 22 T cell receptor beta chains from a single sample sequenced in a study of blood T cell repertoires in COVID-19 (dated by TCRdb to 2018 to 2021). The library was built by means of the immunoSEQ multiplex PCR assay. TCRdb mirrors the immuneACCESS table, restricted to in-frame sequences. Some clones are absent from its copies; in checked studies, under half trace to an unresolved V gene, and the reason for the others is unknown. This sample holds 120,000 or so clones; approximately 83% were observed only once. 25% to 30% of the sample rests with the top ten. Sequencing input: peripheral blood. These receptors came from a woman older than 75 with acute or convalescent COVID-19.

A remark on this clone: Sequence at one end of the junction differs from germline and may be a read error. The genes are TRBV19 and TRBJ1-2; D is perhaps TRBD1 (5 bases). The CDR3 sequence is 15 residues long. The germline V gene has CDR1 LNHDA and CDR2 SQIVND (reference sequence). The CDR3 DNA reads TGTGCCAGTAGTATATCCCCAGCGAAGTTTACAGGCTGGTTCTTC. It encodes CASSISPAKFTGWFF. Looking up the rest from reference TRBV19 and TRBJ1-2 gives the full variable domain: DGGITQSPKYLFRKEGQNVTLSCEQNLNHDAMYWYRQDPGQGLRLIYYSQIVNDFQKGDIAEGYSVSREKKESFPLTVTSAQKNPTAFYLCASSISPAKFTGWFFGSGTRLTVV.

The V gene is TRBV6-2 or TRBV6-3, the J gene TRBJ2-1, with D possibly TRBD2 on 5 matching bases. The CDR3 sequence is 14 residues long. V was pared by 2 bases and J by 6 bases, with 11 bases between. The germline V gene encodes CDR1 MNHEY and CDR2 SVGEGT. The CDR3 sequence is CASSYTKRFNEQFF. In DNA, the CDR3 is TGTGCCAGCAGTTACACTAAGCGGTTCAATGAGCAGTTCTTC.

J is TRBJ1-4 and V is TRBV18; 11 positions match TRBD1. Germline-derived CDR1 and CDR2 are KGHSH and LQKENI. V shed 3 bases and J 7 bases; nucleotides not matched to a gene: 10. This CDR3 region has 17 residues. CDR3 coding DNA: TGTGCCAGCTCACCTCCGGGGACAGGGGGGTTTCGTGAAAAACTGTTTTTT. It is translated as CASSPPGTGGFREKLFF.

The sample holds one count of this clone. The gene calls are TRBV15 and TRBJ2-1; maybe TRBD2 (7 bases). CDR3 length: 15 amino acids. The V gene's germline CDR1 is LNHNV and CDR2 YYDKDF (reference sequence). The ends were cut back, 4 bases at V and 3 bases at J, with 13 bases in the middle. The CDR3 region is CATSTERGGYNEQFF. The CDR3 coding sequence is TGTGCCACCAGCACCGAAAGGGGGGGCTACAATGAGCAGTTCTTC.

This chain uses TRBV2 with TRBJ1-2; 12 nucleotides line up with TRBD1. The length of the CDR3 is 14 residues. The junction had 5 bases not matched to a gene; V was cut back by 8 bases and J by 4 bases. CDR1 is SNHLY, CDR2 FYNNEI, per germline. CDR3 DNA: TGTGCCAGCGGGGGACAGGGGGCGTTCTATGGCTACACCTTC. As protein: CASGGQGAFYGYTF.

V is TRBV6-4 and J is TRBJ1-2; 10 bases agree with TRBD1. Germline V gene data show CDR1 as MRHNA and CDR2 as SNTAGT. The CDR3 runs 15 residues. Trimming took 5 bases from V and 4 from J; bases not matched to a gene: 7. Written as DNA, the CDR3 is TGTGCCAGCAGTCCCGACAGGGGGCATGGCTATGGCTACACCTTC. The encoded protein is CASSPDRGHGYGYTF.

The V gene is TRBV7-9, the J gene TRBJ1-2; 8 positions agree with TRBD1. Looked up from germline, CDR1 is SEHNR and CDR2 is FQNEAQ (reference sequence). The V segment lost 1 base and the J segment 3 bases; nucleotides outside the gene matches: 1. This CDR3 comprises 14 residues. The CDR3 sequence is CASSLDRGDYGYTF. For the CDR3, the DNA is TGTGCCAGCAGCTTAGACAGGGGGGACTATGGCTACACCTTC.

This chain joins TRBV2 and TRBJ2-3; TRBD1 matches 7 bases. The CDR3 extends over 14 amino acids. The V segment lost 5 bases and the J segment 4 bases; nucleotides outside the gene matches: 6. In germline, CDR1 is SNHLY, CDR2 FYNNEI. CDR3 bases: TGTGCCAGCAGTCCCTCCGGGACAGCAGATACGCAGTATTTT. Amino acids: CASSPSGTADTQYF.

The gene calls are TRBV7-2 and TRBJ1-1; D ambiguous. There are 16 residues in the CDR3. Trimming took 4 bases from V and 1 from J, leaving 16 bases between them. Germline V gene data show CDR1 as SGHTA and CDR2 as FQGNSA. In nucleotides, the CDR3 is TGTGCCAGCAGCTCTACCGGAGGGCAGAAGAACACTGAAGCTTTCTTT. Encoded protein: CASSSTGGQKNTEAFF.

The rearrangement joins TRBV9 to TRBJ2-2; TRBD1 matches 10 bases. V dropped 5 bases and J dropped 2; count of bases not matched to a gene: 0. Germline CDR1 is SGDLS and CDR2 is YYNGEE. The CDR3 covers 14 residues. CDR3 residues: CASRTGGNTGELFF. As DNA, the CDR3 is TGTGCCAGCAGGACAGGGGGCAACACCGGGGAGCTGTTTTTT.

This chain joins TRBV6-5 and TRBJ2-1, with 13 bases fitting TRBD2. Germline-derived CDR1 and CDR2 are MNHEY and SVGAGI. The J segment lost 8 bases and the V segment lost 7 bases, leaving 8 bases of the junction unmatched. CDR3 length: 15 residues. The CDR3 is CASTKLAGGHYEQFF. In DNA form, the CDR3 reads TGTGCCAGCACCAAACTAGCGGGGGGGCATTATGAGCAGTTCTTC.

As DNA, the CDR3 is TGTGCCAGCAGCCCCACAAGCGGGGGGGCATCAGATACGCAGTATTTT. Protein: CASSPTSGGASDTQYF. The chain has TRBV7-2 and TRBJ2-3; the match to TRBD2 covers 10 bases. The length of the CDR3 is 16 residues. The ends lost 5 bases at V and 4 bases at J; junction bases unmatched: 9. The germline CDR1 and CDR2 sequences are SGHTA and FQGNSA.

A single count supports this clone. The J gene is TRBJ1-6, the V gene TRBV6-5; the D gene is possibly TRBD1 (5 bases). The CDR3 length is 14 residues. The germline CDR1 and CDR2 sequences are MNHEY and SVGAGI. The V gene lost 4 bases and the J gene lost 4 bases, with 8 bases spanning the gap. CDR3 nucleotides: TGTGCCAGCAGTTCTCAGGGTTATAATTCACCCCTCCACTTT. Amino acids: CASSSQGYNSPLHF.

The genes are TRBV6-5 and TRBJ1-4; perhaps TRBD1 as D (5 bases). The V gene's germline CDR1 is MNHEY and CDR2 SVGAGI. Between the trimmed V and J ends, which lost 3 bases and 5 bases, there was a span of 10 bases. The CDR3 runs to 14 residues. CDR3 region: CASSYGGGNEKLFF. In DNA, the CDR3 is TGTGCCAGCAGTTATGGGGGAGGCAATGAAAAACTGTTTTTT.

This clone was counted a single time. Germline and junction disagree at one end, which may indicate a read error. The rearrangement uses TRBV4-2 and TRBJ2-5; tentative D call: TRBD1 (6 bases). This CDR3 comprises 14 residues. Germline V gene lookup returns CDR1 LGHNA and CDR2 YNFKEQ. The CDR3 bases are TGTGCCAGCAGCCAAGATATGGCAGGGGTTTTGGGGGACTTC. Amino acid sequence: CASSQDMAGVLGDF.

The chain employs TRBV7-9 and TRBJ1-2, with D possibly being TRBD1 (5 bases). Germline loops: CDR1 SEHNR, CDR2 FQNEAQ (reference sequence). CDR3 length: 14 residues. Trimming cost V 3 bases and J 4 bases, with 12 bases left between them. CDR3 protein: CASSLTVDPYGYTF. The DNA for the CDR3 is TGTGCCAGCAGCTTGACAGTGGACCCCTATGGCTACACCTTC.

This clone showed up just once. Relative to the germline gene, one junction end is altered; a read error may explain this. V is TRBV4-3 and J is TRBJ1-1; weak D call: TRBD1 (6 bases). The CDR3 has 15 residues. The germline V gene encodes CDR1 LGHNA and CDR2 YSLEER. The CDR3 DNA reads as TGCGCCAGTAGCCCTATGGGGGCGCGGGACACTGAAGCTTTCTTT. This sequence encodes CASSPMGARDTEAFF.

The V and J genes are TRBV25-1 and TRBJ1-1; 8 positions match TRBD1. Germline V gene data show CDR1 as MGHDK and CDR2 as SYGVNS. The CDR3 is made up of 14 amino acids. V lost 8 bases to trimming and J lost 0 bases; unmatched junction nucleotides: 5. CDR3 loop: CASARQGMNTEAFF. In DNA, the CDR3 is TGTGCCAGCGCCCGACAGGGGATGAACACTGAAGCTTTCTTT.

The rearrangement joins TRBV10-1 to TRBJ1-3; 9 bases fit TRBD1. This CDR3 comprises 16 residues. Per the germline V gene, CDR1 is WNHNN and CDR2 is SYGVQD (reference sequence). Losses at the gene ends were 6 bases for V and 2 bases for J; bases not matched to a gene: 8. CDR3 in DNA: TGCGCCAGCAGCGGCCCCGGGACAGGGCCTGGAAACACCATATATTTT. As protein: CASSGPGTGPGNTIYF.

This sequence joins TRBV28 and TRBJ1-6; tentative D call: TRBD1 (6 bases). Between the trimmed V and J ends, which lost 4 bases and 14 bases, there was a span of 18 bases. CDR1 and CDR2 from the germline V gene are MDHEN and SYDVKM. The CDR3 totals 14 residues. CDR3: CASSSLYRDGALHF. The CDR3 DNA follows: TGTGCCAGCAGTTCCCTCTACAGGGATGGGGCCCTCCACTTT.

The V and J genes are TRBV5-4 and TRBJ1-2, with 8 nucleotides matching TRBD1. The CDR3 is made up of 15 amino acids. The junction had 7 bases not matched to a gene; V was cut back by 3 bases and J by 3 bases. Germline V lookup: CDR1 SGHNT, CDR2 YYREEE (reference sequence). The CDR3 region has the DNA TGTGCCAGCAGCTCTGGACAGGGCGGTGACTATGGCTACACCTTC. It codes for CASSSGQGGDYGYTF. Full variable domain (remainder filled in from reference TRBV5-4 and TRBJ1-2): ETGVTQSPTHLIKTRGQQVTLRCSSQSGHNTVSWYQQALGQGPQFIFQYYREEENGRGNFPPRFSGLQFPNYSSELNVNALELDDSALYLCASSSGQGGDYGYTFGSGTRLTVV.

The CDR3 is CASGLALVAGAVYNEQFF. DNA of the CDR3: TGTGCTAGTGGTTTGGCTTTAGTAGCGGGGGCGGTCTACAATGAGCAGTTCTTC. This chain links TRBV12-5 with TRBJ2-1; 9 bases map to TRBD2. With V trimmed by 1 base and J by 3 bases, 10 bases remained unmatched. Germline assignment: CDR1 LGHNT and CDR2 FRNRAP. The CDR3 is 18 residues long.